This T cell receptor (beta chain) was obtained from a study of Ad26.COV2.S vaccination and SARS-CoV-2 variants. Looking at the study overall: Ad26.COV2.S arm of COV1001 included the donor. General observations from the study: Vaccine recipients had higher spike-specific TCR breadth than placebo recipients.

Germline loops: CDR1 MDHEN, CDR2 SYDVKM. After removal of 5 bases from V and 5 bases from J, the junction contained 9 bases not matched to a gene. This CDR3 has 17 amino acids. This clone was picked up one time. The antigen is unknown. TCRdb keeps only in-frame clones here, not all; method: immunoSEQ multiplex PCR. The top ten clones hold roughly 3.9% of a sample with 350,000 to 500,000 clones, about nine tenths of them seen once. This sample's treatment: some 19 received Ad26.COV2.S at low or high dose, single or two shots; a few received placebo; per-sample allocation not given. All samples were drawn on day 63, counting from the first vaccine or placebo injection. The vaccine delivered Wuhan-strain SARS-CoV-2 spike through an Ad26 vector.

The receptor was derived from a person aged 18-60 years who received the Ad26.COV2.S COVID-19 vaccine or a placebo. This specimen consisted of peripheral blood, obtained in a trial of Ad26.COV2.S vaccine versus placebo. This sequence joins TRBV28 and TRBJ2-3, with 14 bases fitting TRBD2. The CDR3 is CASSASGLAGAKDTQYF. The CDR3 DNA reads as TGTGCCAGCAGTGCCTCGGGACTAGCGGGAGCCAAAGATACGCAGTATTTT.